The rows below give T cell receptor beta chains drawn from one sample of a study of technical replicates of blood from several donors. Sequencing used immunoSEQ multiplex PCR; TCRdb keeps in-frame clones, though not all of them. The data contain tens of thousands of clones, 90% to 95% of them singletons. Sequencing used PBMCs. The receptors here all came from a human donor in good health. Some clones in this sample may be carry-over from other donors' samples. Both conserved end residues are trimmed from each CDR3.

V gene,CDR3 protein
TRBV5-6,ASSPRQGLGGEPQH
TRBV5-1,ASSIRDRNTGELF
TRBV2,ASNSPGQNTDTQY
TRBV4-1,ASSYNGQGGQPQH
TRBV19,ASRVAAGGRTDTQY
TRBV19,ASSIDRKYGYT
TRBV6-5,ASSLAGKSHEQY
TRBV10-2,ASVAGVHSGANVLT
TRBV4-3,ASSQERGQGIVDTQY
TRBV2,ASSRGTNEKLF
TRBV4-1,ASTPAGSRANSPLH
TRBV5-1,ASSLDPGVDNSPLH
TRBV7-2,ASSLGLSSYEQY
TRBV30,AWGGGTTGEQY
TRBV5-1,ASTLTAGMNTEAF
TRBV7-9,ASSLGGGSVGYEQY
TRBV4-1,ASSHPTSGSPRDEQY
TRBV18,ASSPSLAGETQY
TRBV7-8,ASSQQRTSIYEQY
TRBV7-3,ASSLTGPPTDTQY
TRBV7-9,ASSLDGGNREKLF
TRBV5-4,ASSPSLDREANYGYT
TRBV9,ASSVDGTSGIGEQF
TRBV6-5,ASQKGANHEQY
TRBV19,ASSIASGRAYEQY
TRBV5-4,ASSGGLAGPRY
TRBV9,ASSVDDSYEQF
TRBV2,ASSGRGIGYGYT